This entry lists 8 T cell receptor beta chains sequenced from one sample in a study of CD8 T cells in ankylosing spondylitis (dated by TCRdb to about 2017). Libraries were constructed by 5' RACE. Sequenced on an Illumina HiSeq 2500. The raw public reads went through TCRdb reprocessing: fastp at Q25, MiXCR clone calling, in-frame beta chains kept. Each entry merges the rows of one CDR3 protein and shows their most common DNA and genes. The sample yields 250,000 to 400,000 distinct CDR3 sequences; around 10% were counted once. 8% to 9.5% of the sample goes to the ten largest clones. Sequenced input: blood, either unsorted or a sorted T cell fraction (not recorded which). These receptors were obtained from a female donor with ankylosing spondylitis or in good health (not recorded which).

This clonotype was seen a few times. The gene calls are TRBV7-3 and TRBJ1-6, with D possibly matching TRBD1 (6 bases). The V and J ends lost 6 bases and 11 bases respectively, with 14 bases between them. The CDR3 has 13 amino acids. Germline CDR1 is SGHTA and CDR2 is FQGTGA. As DNA, the CDR3 is TGTGCCAGCAGTTCCTCAGGGGACGCACCCCTCCACTTT. Amino acid sequence: CASSSSGDAPLHF. Full variable domain (rest looked up from reference TRBV7-3 and TRBJ1-6): GAGVSQTPSNKVTEKGKYVELRCDPISGHTALYWYRQSLGQGPEFLIYFQGTGAADDSGLPNDRFFAVRPEGSVSTLKIQRTERGDSAVYLCASSSSGDAPLHFGNGTRLTVT.

This clonotype was detected only a few times. Here the CDR3 DNA reads TGTGCCAGCAGCCCTTCCCGGGGGGGATACAATGAGCAGTTCTTC. Translating it yields CASSPSRGGYNEQFF. This chain links TRBV12-3 or TRBV12-4 with TRBJ2-1; 8 bases are a match to TRBD2. V gave up 6 bases and J gave up 4 bases; unmatched junction bases: 8. The CDR3 extends over 15 amino acids.

This clonotype was seen a few times. The chain recombines TRBV7-8 with TRBJ2-5; 7 positions agree with TRBD1. V dropped 7 bases and J dropped 3; count of bases not matched to a gene: 8. The CDR3 runs to 14 residues. CDR1 is SGHVS, CDR2 FQNEAQ, per germline. The CDR3 DNA reads TGTGCCAGCACCCCCGCGACAGGGAAAGAGACCCAGTACTTC. Translating it yields CASTPATGKETQYF.

This clonotype came up a few times. The rearrangement uses TRBV5-6 and TRBJ1-3; D unresolved. This CDR3 is 14 amino acids long. Trimming took 0 bases from V and 4 from J, leaving 8 bases between them. The germline CDR1 and CDR2 sequences are SGHDT and YYEEEE. In DNA, the CDR3 is TGTGCCAGCAGCTTGGGAAGTCGCGGAAACACCATATATTTT. Translation gives CASSLGSRGNTIYF.

This clonotype showed up many times. This chain links TRBV6-2 or TRBV6-3 with TRBJ1-5; tentative D call: TRBD1 (6 bases). V lost 7 bases and J 5 bases, leaving 27 bases between the germline ends. The CDR3 extends over 18 amino acids. The germline CDR1 and CDR2 sequences are MNHEY and SVGEGT. The CDR3 DNA reads TGTGCCAGCACCAGCAGTACTTGGCCCCAGGGGCGGGATCAGCCCCAGCATTTT. Translated, it gives CASTSSTWPQGRDQPQHF.

There are many counts of this clonotype. This chain connects TRBV27 to TRBJ2-3; D is ambiguous. The CDR3 is made up of 13 amino acids. CDR1 and CDR2 (germline): MNHEY, SMNVEV (reference sequence). V shed 1 base and J shed 7 bases, with 9 bases lying between them. CDR3 nucleotides: TGTGCCAGCAGTTTATACATTGGGAATACGCAGTATTTT. This encodes CASSLYIGNTQYF.

This clonotype was detected many times. This chain connects TRBV20-1 to TRBJ2-2; 9 bases line up with TRBD1. V trimming: 6 bases; J trimming: 4 bases; junction bases outside the gene matches: 3. Germline V gene lookup returns CDR1 DFQATT and CDR2 SNEGSKA (reference sequence). This CDR3 comprises 13 residues. The CDR3 spells CSARDRVTGELFF. In nucleotides, the CDR3 is TGCAGTGCCAGGGACAGGGTCACCGGGGAGCTGTTTTTT.

This clonotype was seen only a few times. The V call is TRBV15, the J call TRBJ1-2, with TRBD1 as a possible D gene (6 bases). Per the germline V gene, CDR1 is LNHNV and CDR2 is YYDKDF (reference sequence). This CDR3 has 14 amino acids. Trimming shortened V by 1 base and J by 8 bases, and 14 bases separated the two germline ends. The CDR3 DNA follows: TGTGCCACCAGCAGAGGTGACCAGACAGGAGGCTACACCTTC. Amino acids: CATSRGDQTGGYTF.